Presented here are 11 T cell receptor beta chains from one specimen sequenced in a study of identical twins. TCRdb reanalysed the 5' RACE reads using MiXCR and keeps one entry per CDR3 protein. This table holds fewer than 650,000 distinct CDR3 sequences, around 7.4% found once. This sample was also put to use in a study of yellow fever vaccine responses in identical twins.

The sample was PBMCs. Source of these receptors: a woman aged 18-29 years in good health.

V is TRBV6-1 and J is TRBJ2-5; D is possibly TRBD1 (5 bases). Germline lookup yields CDR1 MNHNS and CDR2 SASEGT. Trimming left V 10 bases short and J 1 base short, with 13 bases between. CDR3 length: 13 amino acids. The CDR3 DNA reads TGTGCCACCAGGGTTGTGGGCCAAGAGACCCAGTACTTC. Residues: CATRVVGQETQYF.

This clonotype turned up a few times. The V and J genes are TRBV5-1 and TRBJ2-4; the D is unclear. Germline CDR1 is SGHRS and CDR2 is YFSETQ. Trimming pared 3 bases from V and 1 base from J, leaving 5 bases between. The CDR3 is 13 amino acids. The CDR3 here is CASSSEAKNIQYF. The CDR3 bases are TGCGCCAGCAGCTCGGAGGCCAAAAACATTCAGTACTTC.

The chain uses TRBV7-2 and TRBJ2-1; 10 bases agree with TRBD2. The CDR3 consists of 16 residues. The germline V gene has CDR1 SGHTA and CDR2 FQGNSA. The V gene end was trimmed by 1 base and the J gene end by 12 bases; junction bases not matched to a gene: 12. In nucleotides, the CDR3 is TGTGCCAGCAGCTTAGGCGGACTAGCGGCCTCACGGGGGCAGTTCTTC. It codes for CASSLGGLAASRGQFF.

This clonotype was observed at least ten times. The rearrangement links TRBV15 to TRBJ2-7; D perhaps matches TRBD2 (5 bases). With 1 base removed from V and 4 bases from J, the gap between germline ends came to 11 bases. Germline V CDR1 and CDR2: LNHNV, YYDKDF (reference sequence). This CDR3 region has 14 residues. CDR3 nucleotide sequence: TGTGCCACCAGCAGAGGAGGGAGTAGGTACGAGCAGTACTTC. Its translation: CATSRGGSRYEQYF.

The chain combines TRBV6-1 with TRBJ2-7; D ambiguous. V shed 6 bases and J shed 3 bases, with 12 bases lying between them. The germline gives CDR1 MNHNS, CDR2 SASEGT. This CDR3 has 13 amino acids. CDR3 protein: CASSPIPGYEQYV. CDR3 nucleotides: TGTGCCAGCAGCCCCATCCCAGGCTACGAGCAGTACGTC.

This clonotype has only a few counts. The chain combines TRBV28 with TRBJ2-7; no firm D call. Trimming left V 6 bases short and J 3 bases short, with 9 bases between. Germline V CDR1 and CDR2: MDHEN, SYDVKM. The CDR3 has 12 residues. The CDR3 here is CASRPGFYEQYF. In DNA, the CDR3 is TGTGCCAGCAGGCCAGGCTTCTACGAGCAGTACTTC.

This clonotype has a handful of counts. At one boundary the junction diverges from the germline segment, which might be a read error. This chain's CDR3 is CATSRDHTPDF. DNA of the CDR3: TGTGCCACCAGCAGAGACCATACCCCTGACTTC. The chain employs TRBV15 and TRBJ2-5; D is unclear. Germline CDR1 is LNHNV and CDR2 is YYDKDF (reference sequence). The CDR3 length is 11 residues.

The rearrangement links TRBV20-1 to TRBJ2-1; a possible D gene is TRBD2 (6 bases). The germline CDR1 and CDR2 sequences are DFQATT and SNEGSKA (reference sequence). Trimming pared 4 bases from V and 5 bases from J, leaving 21 bases between. The CDR3 sequence is 16 residues long. CDR3 sequence: CSAISGDSTNNNEQFF. CDR3 bases: TGCAGTGCTATTAGCGGAGACAGCACAAATAACAATGAGCAGTTCTTC.

This clonotype was seen at least ten times. This chain connects TRBV6-1 to TRBJ1-1; a weak D match, TRBD1 (5 bases). The CDR3 spans 15 residues. In germline, CDR1 is MNHNS, CDR2 SASEGT. The ends were cut back, 6 bases at V and 2 bases at J, with 16 bases in the middle. The DNA of the CDR3 is TGTGCCAGCAGGTGGGGGGGACGCGACAACACTGAAGCTTTCTTT. Translation: CASRWGGRDNTEAFF.

The V call is TRBV6-1, the J call TRBJ2-4, with D perhaps matching TRBD1 (6 bases). This CDR3 comprises 16 residues. V was trimmed by 6 bases and J by 0 bases, leaving 15 bases between them. The germline CDR1 and CDR2 sequences are MNHNS and SASEGT. The CDR3 DNA reads as TGTGCCAGCAGGACAGGAAACGCCTTAGCCAAAAACATTCAGTACTTC. Encoded protein: CASRTGNALAKNIQYF.

This clonotype occurred many times. The chain recombines TRBV6-2 or TRBV6-3 with TRBJ2-1; TRBD2 matches 11 bases. Germline V gene sequence: CDR1 MNHEY, CDR2 SVGEGT. This CDR3 contains 18 residues. J was trimmed by 7 bases and V by 0 bases; bases with no gene match: 11. The CDR3: CASSYSFSGGAIKNEQFF. For the CDR3, the DNA is TGTGCCAGCAGTTACTCGTTTAGCGGGGGGGCCATCAAGAATGAGCAGTTCTTC.